This section outlines one T cell receptor (beta chain) sequence together with its context. The antigen remains undetermined. The ends lost 1 base at V and 5 bases at J; junction bases unmatched: 4. The V gene's germline CDR1 is SGHNT and CDR2 YENEEA. The CDR3 covers 16 residues. The source of the sample is a study of siplizumab effects on memory and regulatory T cells. This table comes from immunoSEQ multiplex PCR, and its TCRdb copy is limited to in-frame clones, with some not included. The sample lists under 100,000 clones, 85% to 95% occurring once. Notes on the study in general: In roughly 75-95% of proliferating CD4+ or CD8+ clones, a naive or memory phenotype could not be assigned. The apparent diversity of naive T cells exceeded that of memory cells, and naive T cells seemed to make a major contribution to the alloresponse. The mapping of alloreactive clones to unstimulated subsets covered only a minor fraction of them. Confirmation was lacking for the suppressive function of proliferating Tregs derived from siplizumab cultures.

The receptor comes from a human donor in good health. The sequenced sample consisted of non-Treg CD4+ T cells sorted from blood. This rearrangement joins TRBV11-3 to TRBJ2-1; TRBD2 aligns across 11 bases. The CDR3 DNA follows: TGTGCCAGCAGCTTAGCTGCTAGCGGGAGGAACAATGAGCAGTTCTTC. This gives the protein CASSLAASGRNNEQFF.